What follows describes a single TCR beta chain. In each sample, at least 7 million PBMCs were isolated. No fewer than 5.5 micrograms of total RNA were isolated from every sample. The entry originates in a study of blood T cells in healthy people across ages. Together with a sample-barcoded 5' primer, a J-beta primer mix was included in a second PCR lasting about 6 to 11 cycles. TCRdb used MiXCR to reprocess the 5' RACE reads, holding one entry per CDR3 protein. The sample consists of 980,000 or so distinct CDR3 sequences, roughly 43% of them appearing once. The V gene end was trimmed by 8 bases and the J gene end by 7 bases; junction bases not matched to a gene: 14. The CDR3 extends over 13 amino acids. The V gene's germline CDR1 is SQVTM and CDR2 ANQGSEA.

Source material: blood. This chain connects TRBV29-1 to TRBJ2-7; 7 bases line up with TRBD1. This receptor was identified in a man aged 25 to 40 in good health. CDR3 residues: CSSQQGTMGEQYF. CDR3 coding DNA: TGCAGCTCGCAACAGGGGACGATGGGGGAGCAGTACTTC.